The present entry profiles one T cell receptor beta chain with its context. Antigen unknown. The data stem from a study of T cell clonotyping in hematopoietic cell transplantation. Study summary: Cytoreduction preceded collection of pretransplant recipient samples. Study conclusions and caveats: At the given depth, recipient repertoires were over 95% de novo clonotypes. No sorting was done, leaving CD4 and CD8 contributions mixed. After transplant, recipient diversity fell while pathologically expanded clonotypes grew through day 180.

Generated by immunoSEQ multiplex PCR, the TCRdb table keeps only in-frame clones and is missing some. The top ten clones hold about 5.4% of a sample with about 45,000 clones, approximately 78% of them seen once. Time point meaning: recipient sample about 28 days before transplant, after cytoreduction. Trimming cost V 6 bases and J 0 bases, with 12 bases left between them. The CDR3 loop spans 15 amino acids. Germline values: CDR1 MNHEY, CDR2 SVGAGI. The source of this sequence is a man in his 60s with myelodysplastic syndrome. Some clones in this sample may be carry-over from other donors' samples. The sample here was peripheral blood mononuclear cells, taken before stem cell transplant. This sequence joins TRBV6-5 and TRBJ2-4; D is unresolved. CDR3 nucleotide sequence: TGTGCCAGCAGCCCTACCCCATTAGCCAAAAACATTCAGTACTTC. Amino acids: CASSPTPLAKNIQYF.